The next 15 T cell receptor beta chains were all read from a single sample in a study of lymphopenia after photon versus proton radiotherapy. TCRdb keeps only in-frame clones here, not all; method: immunoSEQ multiplex PCR. The sample has approximately 150,000 clones, around 85% seen once. Specimen: peripheral blood, collected from a patient treated with photon-based radiotherapy. The source of these receptors is a man in his fifties with gastric cancer.

This chain links TRBV6-5 with TRBJ2-7, with D perhaps TRBD1 (6 bases). Germline CDR1 is MNHEY and CDR2 is SVGAGI. The CDR3 spans 14 residues. The V end lost 0 bases, the J end lost 2 bases, and 8 bases lay between the germline ends. DNA of the CDR3: TGTGCCAGCAGTTACTCGAGACAGGCCTACGAGCAGTACTTC. This translates into CASSYSRQAYEQYF.

The CDR3 spells CASRPGTGLNTEAFF. The CDR3 nucleotides are TGTGCCAGCAGGCCCGGGACAGGATTGAACACTGAAGCTTTCTTT. This chain connects TRBV6-5 to TRBJ1-1, with 8 bases fitting TRBD1. The V gene's germline CDR1 is MNHEY and CDR2 SVGAGI. V gave up 6 bases and J gave up 0 bases; unmatched junction bases: 6. The CDR3 has 15 amino acids.

This clone occurred once. One end of the junction varies from germline; a read error may be responsible. J is TRBJ1-2 and V is TRBV10-1; no reliable D call. The CDR3 runs 14 residues. The V gene's germline CDR1 is WNHNN and CDR2 SYGVQD (reference sequence). The CDR3: CASSGVDRNYGYTF. The CDR3 DNA reads as TGCGCCAGCAGTGGGGTAGACCGCAACTACGGCTACACCTTC.

V usage is TRBV29-1 and J usage is TRBJ1-2; no definite D call. CDR1 and CDR2 from the germline V gene are SQVTM and ANQGSEA. V was cut by 7 bases and J by 0 bases, with 15 bases left in between. The CDR3 has 14 residues. DNA for the CDR3: TGCAGCGCCTTGACGACCCAGTCTAACTATGGCTACACCTTC. Residues: CSALTTQSNYGYTF.

This chain joins TRBV5-5 and TRBJ2-5, with no clear D. The germline CDR1 and CDR2 sequences are SGHKS and YYEKEE (reference sequence). The CDR3 runs to 14 residues. The germline V and J ends were trimmed by 1 base and 3 bases, with 10 bases remaining between them. The CDR3 spells CASSLKYGEETQYF. CDR3 bases: TGTGCCAGCAGCTTGAAATACGGAGAAGAGACCCAGTACTTC.

The chain links TRBV5-5 to TRBJ2-5, with D hard to call. From germline, CDR1 is SGHKS and CDR2 YYEKEE (reference sequence). The CDR3 sequence is 12 residues long. V lost 1 base, J lost 4 bases, and 5 bases lay in between. CDR3 region: CASSLTGETQYF. As DNA, the CDR3 is TGTGCCAGCAGCTTGACGGGAGAGACCCAGTACTTC. Combining the CDR3 with reference TRBV5-5 and TRBJ2-5 gives the whole variable domain DAGVTQSPTHLIKTRGQQVTLRCSPISGHKSVSWYQQVLGQGPQFIFQYYEKEERGRGNFPDRFSARQFPNYSSELNVNALLLGDSALYLCASSLTGETQYFGPGTRLLVL.

The V call is TRBV6-4, the J call TRBJ2-1, with TRBD2 identical over 10 bases. The CDR3 runs to 14 residues. Losses at the gene ends were 5 bases for V and 7 bases for J; bases not matched to a gene: 5. Germline lookup yields CDR1 MRHNA and CDR2 SNTAGT. CDR3 amino acids: CASSKREGRNEQFF. CDR3 nucleotide sequence: TGTGCCAGCAGTAAGCGGGAGGGCCGAAATGAGCAGTTCTTC.

V is TRBV11-2 and J is TRBJ2-7; TRBD2 matches at 7 bases. The CDR3 length is 18 residues. V lost 1 base and J lost 0; bases outside the gene matches: 12. The V gene's germline CDR1 is SGHAT and CDR2 FQNNGV. In nucleotides, the CDR3 is TGTGCCAGCAGCTTAGCCCTCGGGGGGACTACTCCCTCCTACGAGCAGTACTTC. This codes for CASSLALGGTTPSYEQYF. Based on the CDR3 plus reference TRBV11-2 and TRBJ2-7, the full variable domain is EAGVAQSPRYKIIEKRQSVAFWCNPISGHATLYWYQQILGQGPKLLIQFQNNGVVDDSQLPKDRFSAERLKGVDSTLKIQPAKLEDSAVYLCASSLALGGTTPSYEQYFGPGTRLTVT.

The chain links TRBV30 to TRBJ1-1; D is uncertain. This CDR3 comprises 11 residues. The V end was cut by 4 bases, the J end by 0 bases, with 3 bases between. Germline assignment: CDR1 GTSNPN and CDR2 SVGIG (reference sequence). CDR3 loop: CAWILNTEAFF. The CDR3 bases are TGTGCCTGGATTTTGAACACTGAAGCTTTCTTT. The whole variable domain, remainder taken from reference TRBV30 and TRBJ1-1, is SQTIHQWPATLVQPVGSPLSLECTVEGTSNPNLYWYRQAAGRGLQLLFYSVGIGQISSEVPQNLSASRPQDRQFILSSKKLLLSDSGFYLCAWILNTEAFFGQGTRLTVV.

The chain links TRBV19 to TRBJ2-3; 8 bases fit TRBD1. The junction had 9 bases not matched to a gene; V was cut back by 5 bases and J by 2 bases. There are 16 residues in the CDR3. CDR1 is LNHDA, CDR2 SQIVND, per germline (reference sequence). CDR3: CASSPGTGAVTDTQYF. CDR3 nucleotide sequence: TGTGCCAGTAGTCCAGGGACAGGAGCTGTCACAGATACGCAGTATTTT.

The chain is built from TRBV7-2 and TRBJ2-1, with no clear D. V gave up 3 bases and J gave up 6 bases, with 9 bases separating them. The germline gives CDR1 SGHTA, CDR2 FQGNSA. This CDR3 is built from 13 residues. The DNA of the CDR3 is TGTGCCAGCAGCTTTGGCGGAGCCAATGAGCAGTTCTTC. It codes for CASSFGGANEQFF.

The chain couples TRBV10-2 to TRBJ1-4; TRBD1 matches at 7 bases. Per germline, CDR1 WSHSY and CDR2 SAAADI. The CDR3 consists of 14 residues. The J segment lost 5 bases and the V segment lost 7 bases, leaving 7 bases of the junction unmatched. The CDR3 protein is CASTDDRDNEKLFF. DNA of the CDR3: TGCGCCAGCACCGATGACAGGGACAATGAAAAACTGTTTTTT.

This sequence joins TRBV14 and TRBJ2-7; 8 bases are a match to TRBD1. In germline, CDR1 is SGHDN, CDR2 FVKESK. CDR3 size: 15 residues. V gave up 5 bases and J gave up 4 bases; unmatched junction bases: 10. DNA of the CDR3: TGTGCCAGCAGCGACCGACAGGGGCCATTATACGAGCAGTACTTC. It encodes CASSDRQGPLYEQYF.

This clone was counted only a few times. The chain couples TRBV5-1 to TRBJ1-3; 7 bases are a match to TRBD1. Germline-derived CDR1 and CDR2 are SGHRS and YFSETQ. V gave up 4 bases and J gave up 0 bases; unmatched junction bases: 4. This CDR3 has 15 residues. The CDR3 reads CASSQGGSSGNTIYF. DNA for the CDR3: TGCGCCAGCAGCCAAGGGGGCAGCTCTGGAAACACCATATATTTT.

The chain is built from TRBV14 and TRBJ1-1; D gene unclear. The CDR3 sequence is 11 residues long. Trimming cost V 5 bases and J 7 bases, with 8 bases left between them. The V gene's germline CDR1 is SGHDN and CDR2 FVKESK. The chain's CDR3 is CASSGGLEAFF. In nucleotides, the CDR3 is TGTGCCAGCAGCGGAGGCCTTGAAGCTTTCTTT. Full variable domain (outside the CDR3, taken from reference TRBV14 and TRBJ1-1): EAGVTQFPSHSVIEKGQTVTLRCDPISGHDNLYWYRRVMGKEIKFLLHFVKESKQDESGMPNNRFLAERTGGTYSTLKVQPAELEDSGVYFCASSGGLEAFFGQGTRLTVV.